The subject of this entry is one TCR beta chain. This entry is derived from a study of graft-versus-host responses after intestinal transplantation. Study as a whole: The study gave all recipients anti-thymocyte globulin induction, then tacrolimus and steroids for three to four years.

Time point reported: postoperative day 105 after intestinal transplantation (dayNNNN = postoperative day). This CDR3 is 16 amino acids long. From germline, CDR1 is MNHEY and CDR2 SVGAGI. V was clipped by 0 bases and J by 6 bases; unmatched bases: 9. Method: immunoSEQ multiplex PCR; TCRdb's copy keeps in-frame clones and lacks some. Of over 9,000 clones in the sample, roughly 92% were seen once. The chain couples TRBV6-5 to TRBJ1-2; 8 bases line up with TRBD1. The sample was PBMCs, taken 105 days after intestinal transplantation. The TCR was taken from a human patient who received an intestinal transplant, so some T cells may come from the graft donor. Here the CDR3 DNA reads TGTGCCAGCAGTTACTCTGGGACAGGCGGAAGAGATGGCTACACCTTC. Amino acids: CASSYSGTGGRDGYTF.